A single TCR beta chain is shown here with its context. These data are taken from a study of cytomegalovirus exposure and HLA in healthy donors. Primers for the PCR totalled 60 Vbeta and 13 Jbeta. TCRdb's copy holds only in-frame clones and misses some; the assay was immunoSEQ multiplex PCR. The table records 180,000 or so clones, over 70% of them present only once. This TCR was sampled from a male donor in good health and CMV-seronegative. Material: PBMCs.

The CDR3: CASRATGTQYF. In DNA, the CDR3 is TGTGCCAGCAGGGCGACAGGAACGCAGTATTTT. This chain joins TRBV2 and TRBJ2-3; perhaps TRBD1 as D (6 bases). This CDR3 region has 11 residues. The V and J ends lost 6 bases and 9 bases respectively, with 10 bases between them. Germline CDR1 SNHLY, CDR2 FYNNEI.